What follows describes a single T cell receptor (beta chain). Its specificity is not known. The sample belongs to a study of T cell responses to AZD1222 COVID-19 vaccine. Findings of the study overall: Reports indicate that nearly half of spike-specific TCRs are directed at unmutated variant regions. Mostly white British, mostly female donors; authors suggested clonal diversity may be underestimated. With dominance at 160-218 and 743-854, vaccine-associated CD4 TCRs spanned spike. Repertoire sampling occurred only after the peak T cell response.

Sequencing was performed with immunoSEQ multiplex PCR; in TCRdb, only in-frame clones are kept and a portion is missing. The data show under 250,000 clones, with 93% seen just once and around 1% held by the top ten. The CDR3 consists of 13 residues. The V gene's germline CDR1 is MNHEY and CDR2 SVGAGI. Trimming shortened V by 6 bases and J by 4 bases, and 10 bases separated the two germline ends. The TCR sequence derives from an adult in good health. V is TRBV6-5 and J is TRBJ1-5; D possibly corresponds to TRBD1 (5 bases). The material was peripheral blood, obtained on day 0 of MenACWY control vaccination. The CDR3 DNA sequence: TGTGCCAGCAGCCCCGGGGGGAATCAGCCCCAGCATTTT. Encoded protein: CASSPGGNQPQHF.